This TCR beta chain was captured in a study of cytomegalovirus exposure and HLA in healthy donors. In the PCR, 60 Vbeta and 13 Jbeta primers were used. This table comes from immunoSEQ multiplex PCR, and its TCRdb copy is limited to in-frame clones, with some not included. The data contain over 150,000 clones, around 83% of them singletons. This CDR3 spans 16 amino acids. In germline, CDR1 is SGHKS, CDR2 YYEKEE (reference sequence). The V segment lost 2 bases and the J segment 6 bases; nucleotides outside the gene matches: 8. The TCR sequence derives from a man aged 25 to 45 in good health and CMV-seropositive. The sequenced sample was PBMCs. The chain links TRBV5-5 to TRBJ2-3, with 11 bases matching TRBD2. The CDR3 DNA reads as TGTGCCAGCAGCTTAAACAGTCCTAGCGGGAGGGATACGCAGTATTTT. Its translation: CASSLNSPSGRDTQYF.